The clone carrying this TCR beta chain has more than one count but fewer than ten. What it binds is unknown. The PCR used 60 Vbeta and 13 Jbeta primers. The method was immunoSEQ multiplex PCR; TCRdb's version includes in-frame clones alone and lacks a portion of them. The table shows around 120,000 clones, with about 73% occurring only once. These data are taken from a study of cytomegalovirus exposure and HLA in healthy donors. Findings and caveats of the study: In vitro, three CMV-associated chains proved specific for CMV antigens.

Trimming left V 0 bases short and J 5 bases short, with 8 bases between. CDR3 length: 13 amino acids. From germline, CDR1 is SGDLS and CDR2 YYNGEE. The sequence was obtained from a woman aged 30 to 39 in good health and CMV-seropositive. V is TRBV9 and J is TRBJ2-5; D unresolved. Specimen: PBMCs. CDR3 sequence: CASSVGGAETQYF. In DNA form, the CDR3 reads TGTGCCAGCAGCGTAGGCGGAGCGGAGACCCAGTACTTC.